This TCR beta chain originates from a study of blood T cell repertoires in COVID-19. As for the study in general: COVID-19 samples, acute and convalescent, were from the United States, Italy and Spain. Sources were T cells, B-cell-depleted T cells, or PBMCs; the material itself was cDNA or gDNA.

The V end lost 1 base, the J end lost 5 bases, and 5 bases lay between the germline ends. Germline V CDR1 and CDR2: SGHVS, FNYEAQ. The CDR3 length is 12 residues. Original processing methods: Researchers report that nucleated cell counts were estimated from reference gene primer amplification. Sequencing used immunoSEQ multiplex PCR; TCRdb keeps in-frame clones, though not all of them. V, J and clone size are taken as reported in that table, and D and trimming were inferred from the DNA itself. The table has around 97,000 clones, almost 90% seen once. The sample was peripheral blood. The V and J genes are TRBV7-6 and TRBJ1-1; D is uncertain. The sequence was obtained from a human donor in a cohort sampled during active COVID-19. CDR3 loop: CASSLDTTEAFF. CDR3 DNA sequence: TGTGCCAGCAGCTTAGACACGACTGAAGCTTTCTTT.